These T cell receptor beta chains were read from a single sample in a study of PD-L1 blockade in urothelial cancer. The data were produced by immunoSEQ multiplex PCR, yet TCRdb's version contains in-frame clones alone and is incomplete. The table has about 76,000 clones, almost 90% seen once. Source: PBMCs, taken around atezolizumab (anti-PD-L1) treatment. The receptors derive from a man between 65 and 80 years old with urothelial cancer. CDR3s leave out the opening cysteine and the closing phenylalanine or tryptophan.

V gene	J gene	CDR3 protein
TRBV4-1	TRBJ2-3	ASSQGGAESPSTDTQY
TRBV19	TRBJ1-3	ASSIDRQPGNTIY
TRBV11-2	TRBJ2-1	ASSLDRNRVAYNEQF
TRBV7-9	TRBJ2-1	ASSSGLAGGKQF
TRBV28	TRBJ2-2	ASRRSANTGELF
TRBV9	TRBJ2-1	ASSVGPTSGAYNEQF
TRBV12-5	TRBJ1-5	ASGLNGGGGPQH
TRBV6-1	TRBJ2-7	ASSGRSGSSYEQY
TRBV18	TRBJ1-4	ASSSGAGEKLF
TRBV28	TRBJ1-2	ASTSTGYGYT
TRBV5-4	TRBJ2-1	AVTSSGRARGGNEQF
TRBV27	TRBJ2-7	ASSSHDTISYEQY
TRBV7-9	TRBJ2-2	ASSLLAGGYTGELF
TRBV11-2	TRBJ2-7	ASSLEGTGRYEQY
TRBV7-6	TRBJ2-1	ASSLGGGKRYNEQF
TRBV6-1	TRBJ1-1	ASSEAGAHTGINTEAF
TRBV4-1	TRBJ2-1	ASSQDPSATNNEQF
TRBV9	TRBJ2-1	ASSASGRAYNEQF
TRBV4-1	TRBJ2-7	ASSQGTGPYEQY
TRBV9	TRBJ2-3	ASSVRSSETDTQY
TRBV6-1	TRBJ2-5	ASSNLDPKETQY
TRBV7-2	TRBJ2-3	ASLSSGSVADTQY